Listed below are T cell receptor beta chains from one sample, sequenced in a study of technical replicates of blood from several donors. Sequencing used immunoSEQ multiplex PCR; TCRdb keeps in-frame clones, though not all of them. The sample has 80,000 to 95,000 clones; 90% to 96% are singletons. The sample comprised T cells isolated from PBMCs. These receptors were collected from a human donor in good health. The CDR3 runs from the conserved cysteine through the conserved F or W. D genes are given only for firm matches. Clone size appears in some rows only: once, few, many, or a class for an expanded clone.

>TRBJ1-4|few|.|TRBV19
CASRYRVNEKLFF
TGTGCCAGTAGGTACAGGGTTAATGAAAAACTGTTTTTT
>TRBJ1-3|.|.|TRBV4-1
CASSQVGREKGNTIYF
TGCGCCAGCAGCCAAGTAGGAAGGGAGAAGGGAAACACCATATATTTT
>TRBJ1-2|.|.|TRBV29-1
CSVGGGVSNYGYTF
TGCAGCGTTGGCGGAGGGGTTTCTAACTATGGCTACACCTTC
>TRBJ1-1|.|.|TRBV6-1
CASSDNWNTEAFF
TGTGCCAGCAGTGACAACTGGAACACTGAAGCTTTCTTT
>TRBJ2-5|.|TRBD2|TRBV7-9
CASSLGGGPETQYF
TGTGCCAGCAGCTTAGGGGGAGGGCCGGAGACCCAGTACTTC
>TRBJ2-1|.|.|TRBV19
CASSIEARVNGNEQFF
TGTGCCAGTAGTATAGAAGCCAGGGTGAATGGAAATGAGCAGTTCTTC
>TRBJ2-7|once|.|TRBV27
CASSPSTTPSYEQYF
TGTGCCAGCAGTCCCTCTACTACTCCATCCTACGAGCAGTACTTC
>TRBJ2-7|.|.|TRBV27
CASSSSGKEQYF
TGTGCCAGCAGTTCGTCCGGGAAGGAGCAGTACTTC
>TRBJ2-1|.|.|TRBV4-2
CASSQDIRVGYNEQFF
TGTGCCAGCAGCCAAGATATACGGGTGGGCTACAATGAGCAGTTCTTC
>TRBJ1-4|.|.|TRBV7-6
CASSLAGAGVQEKLFF
TGTGCCAGCAGCTTAGCGGGAGCGGGGGTACAGGAAAAACTGTTTTTT
>TRBJ2-3|many|TRBD1|TRBV28
CASRDRGGTDTQYF
TGTGCCAGCAGGGACAGGGGGGGCACAGATACGCAGTATTTT
>TRBJ2-7|.|.|TRBV6-5
CASSYRRAGASYEQYF
TGTGCCAGCAGTTACCGGAGGGCAGGAGCCTCCTACGAGCAGTACTTC
>TRBJ1-2|.|.|TRBV5-5
CASSLPGDGYGYTF
TGTGCCAGCAGCTTGCCGGGAGACGGCTATGGCTACACCTTC
>TRBJ2-3|.|TRBD1|TRBV28
CASSPPSDRGWADTQYF
TGTGCCAGCAGTCCCCCCTCGGACAGGGGATGGGCAGATACGCAGTATTTT
>TRBJ2-5|.|TRBD1|TRBV7-9
CASSPGTGLETQYF
TGTGCCAGCAGCCCTGGGACAGGTCTAGAGACCCAGTACTTC
>TRBJ1-1|.|TRBD1|TRBV19
CASKDRLDTEAFF
TGTGCCAGTAAGGACAGGCTTGACACTGAAGCTTTCTTT
>TRBJ1-5|.|TRBD1|TRBV7-2
CASSLGQGRNQPQHF
TGTGCCAGCAGCCTGGGACAGGGACGCAATCAGCCCCAGCATTTT
>TRBJ2-1|.|TRBD2|TRBV15
CATSREIAGEEEIYNEQFF
TGTGCCACCAGCAGAGAAATAGCGGGAGAGGAGGAAATCTACAATGAGCAGTTCTTC
>TRBJ2-1|.|.|TRBV2
CASSESWGVYNEQFF
TGTGCCAGCAGTGAATCATGGGGCGTTTACAATGAGCAGTTCTTC
>TRBJ2-7|.|TRBD2|TRBV7-2
CASSSRTSGRDYEQYF
TGTGCCAGCAGCTCCCGGACTAGCGGGAGAGACTACGAGCAGTACTTC